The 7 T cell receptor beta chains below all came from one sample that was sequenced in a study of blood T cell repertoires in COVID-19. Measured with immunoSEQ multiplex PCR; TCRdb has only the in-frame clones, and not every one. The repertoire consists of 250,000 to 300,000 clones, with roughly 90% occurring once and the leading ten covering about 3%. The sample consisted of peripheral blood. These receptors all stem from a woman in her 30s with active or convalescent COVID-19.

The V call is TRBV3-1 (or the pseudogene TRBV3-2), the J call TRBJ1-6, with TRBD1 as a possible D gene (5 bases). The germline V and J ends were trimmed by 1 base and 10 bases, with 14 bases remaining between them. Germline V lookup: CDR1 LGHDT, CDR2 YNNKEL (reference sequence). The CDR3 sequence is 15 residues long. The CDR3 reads CASSQGAGNGSPLHF. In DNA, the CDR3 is TGTGCCAGCAGCCAAGGCGCAGGGAACGGCTCACCCCTCCACTTT.

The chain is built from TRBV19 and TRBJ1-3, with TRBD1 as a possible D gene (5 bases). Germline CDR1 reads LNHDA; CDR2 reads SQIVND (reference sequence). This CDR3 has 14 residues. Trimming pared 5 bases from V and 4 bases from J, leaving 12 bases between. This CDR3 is CASSPSGEGNTIYF. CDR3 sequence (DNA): TGTGCCAGTAGTCCGTCGGGGGAAGGAAACACCATATATTTT.

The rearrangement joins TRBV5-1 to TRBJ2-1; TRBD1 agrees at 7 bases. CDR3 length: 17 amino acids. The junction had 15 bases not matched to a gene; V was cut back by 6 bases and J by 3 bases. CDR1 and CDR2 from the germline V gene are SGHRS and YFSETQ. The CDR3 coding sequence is TGCGCCAGCACCTCAAGGGGGCAGGTACGCGGCTACAATGAGCAGTTCTTC. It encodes CASTSRGQVRGYNEQFF.

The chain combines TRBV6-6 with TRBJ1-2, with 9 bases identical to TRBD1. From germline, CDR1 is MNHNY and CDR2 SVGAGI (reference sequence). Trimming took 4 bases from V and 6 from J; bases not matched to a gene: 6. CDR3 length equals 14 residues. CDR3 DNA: TGTGCCAGCAGTTTCCGCGGGACAGGGCATGGCTACACCTTC. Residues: CASSFRGTGHGYTF.

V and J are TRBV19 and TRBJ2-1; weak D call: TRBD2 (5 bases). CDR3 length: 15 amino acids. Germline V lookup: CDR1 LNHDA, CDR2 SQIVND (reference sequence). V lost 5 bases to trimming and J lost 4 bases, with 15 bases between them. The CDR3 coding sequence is TGTGCCAGTAGTTTATCCCAGCGGCGGTACAATGAGCAGTTCTTC. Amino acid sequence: CASSLSQRRYNEQFF.

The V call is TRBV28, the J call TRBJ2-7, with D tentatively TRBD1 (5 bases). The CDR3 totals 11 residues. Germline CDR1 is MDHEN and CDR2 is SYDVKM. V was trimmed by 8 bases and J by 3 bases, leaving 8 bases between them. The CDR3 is CASHTGYEQYF. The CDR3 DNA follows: TGTGCCAGCCATACAGGCTACGAGCAGTACTTC.

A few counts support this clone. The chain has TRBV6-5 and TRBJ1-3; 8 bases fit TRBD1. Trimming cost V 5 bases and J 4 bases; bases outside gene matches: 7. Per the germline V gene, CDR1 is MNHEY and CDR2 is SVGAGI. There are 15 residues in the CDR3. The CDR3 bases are TGTGCCAGCAGTCTCTCCGGGACAGGAGGAAACACCATATATTTT. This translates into CASSLSGTGGNTIYF.